These T cell receptor beta chains were read from a single sample in a study of blood T cell repertoires in COVID-19. Clones were read by immunoSEQ multiplex PCR, and TCRdb kept only the in-frame ones, dropping some. In the table there are roughly 220,000 clones, 80% to 90% of which are singletons. Material: PBMCs or T cells enriched from blood (not recorded which). Receptors were obtained from a woman aged 40-49 years with acute COVID-19. Each CDR3 is given with its conserved first and last residue. Only some rows state a clone size, as once, few, many or a class for expanded clones.

CASSLQGLADNEQFF	15	TRBV4-1	once
CASSQEEASGRANEQFF	17	TRBV4-1	NA
CAWSGGREGTEAFF	14	TRBV30	NA
CASSELSGILSEQYF	15	TRBV14	NA
CASSRRDTVSYEQYF	15	TRBV7-8	once
CASRGNTIYF	10	TRBV6-5	NA
CATRQNTEAFF	11	TRBV24-1	many
CASSLGQGAAYEQYF	15	TRBV5-6	NA
CASSLGAPSYSNQPQHF	17	TRBV27	NA
CASSYSIARNGYGYTF	16	TRBV6-2/TRBV6-3	NA
CASSLGGESAYNEQFF	16	TRBV28	NA
CASSPGTVNQPQHF	14	TRBV3-1/TRBV3-2	NA
CASSTDRGPYGYTF	14	TRBV5-1	NA
CASSEATTRPEGYTF	15	TRBV2	NA
CSVPGTNNEKLFF	13	TRBV29-1	NA
CASSGVVTSTDTQYF	15	TRBV19	once
CATSRDPVRGQPQHF	15	TRBV15	NA
CASSSTRQSAEAFF	14	TRBV5-1	NA
CASSSGTGRTEAFF	14	TRBV7-6	NA
CSASLPQGAYEQYF	14	TRBV20-1	NA
CASNHRGLSSYNEQFF	16	TRBV7-9	NA
CASSFRQTNTEAFF	14	TRBV5-5	NA
CASSQDRKTTSYNEQFF	17	TRBV4-1	NA
CASNLGSQGANGYTF	15	TRBV28	NA
CASSTGSYEQYF	12	TRBV19	NA
CASSLPVDKSTDTQYF	16	TRBV28	NA
CATSGGTRELFF	12	TRBV10-3	NA
CASRPPGQGAFNEQFF	16	TRBV5-5	NA
CASGTGSTYGYTF	13	TRBV28	NA
CASSLSQGGQPQHF	14	TRBV28	NA
CASSISSYNEQFF	13	TRBV19	NA
CASSIVRHSNQPQHF	15	TRBV19	NA
CASSHWGLLAPGLREQYF	18	TRBV9	few
CASSPRPGTSYEQYF	15	TRBV7-3	NA
CASSLRPTGNTEAFF	15	TRBV28	once
CASRLGGTKGTEAFF	15	TRBV2	NA
CASSRLAGPYNEQFF	15	TRBV5-5	NA
CASSSSRPGQGARQYF	16	TRBV7-2	NA
CASSYRTSGSMWEQYF	16	TRBV11-2	NA
CASSFPSDNEQFF	13	TRBV7-9	NA
CASSIRGGAGIELFF	15	TRBV19	NA
CATSSLTSYNEQFF	14	TRBV2	NA
CASRASGNEQYF	12	TRBV7-2	NA
CASSKSGRYPYEQYF	15	TRBV7-2	NA
CASSQTTGVASDTQYF	16	TRBV4-2	NA
CASSATGGVPYEQYF	15	TRBV6-2/TRBV6-3	NA
CASIPGQGFTEAFF	14	TRBV28	NA
CASSPPGQGLTDTQYF	16	TRBV28	NA
CASSLTQVSGYEQYF	15	TRBV18	NA
CASSPTGDYGYTF	13	TRBV6-6	NA
CASTGTNSGANVLTF	15	TRBV2	once
CASISTRDSPYEQYF	15	TRBV6-5	NA
CASSPRVQGGYSNQPQHF	18	TRBV7-8	NA
CASRQDSYEQYF	12	TRBV5-1	NA
CASSRRDSLLANVLTF	16	TRBV19	NA
CASSYRDRGGYEQYF	15	TRBV6-5	NA
CASSLAGQGADTQYF	15	TRBV5-1	NA
CASSLSYGRARSTDTQYF	18	TRBV5-4	NA
CASSKQPNTEAFF	13	TRBV7-2	NA